This entry lists 14 T cell receptor beta chains sequenced from one sample in a study of CD8 T cells in Susac syndrome. RNA in amounts of roughly 0.5 to 1 ug was reverse transcribed with random hexamers. TCRdb recomputed calls from the immunoSEQ multiplex PCR reads with MiXCR, one row per CDR3 protein. The table includes some 400,000 distinct CDR3 sequences, approximately 85% detected once. The material sequenced was CD8+ T cells from PBMCs. The receptors come from a human donor with multiple sclerosis.

This chain joins TRBV4-1 and TRBJ2-7; D is ambiguous. The length of the CDR3 is 12 residues. Germline CDR1 MGHRA, CDR2 YSYEKL. The V end lost 3 bases, the J end lost 7 bases, and 10 bases lay between the germline ends. The CDR3 DNA is TGCGCCAGCAGCCACCCTGGTACGGAGCAGTACTTC. Amino acids: CASSHPGTEQYF.

The chain uses TRBV27 and TRBJ2-3; possible D gene TRBD1, 8 bases. This CDR3 has 15 residues. Germline V CDR1 and CDR2: MNHEY, SMNVEV (reference sequence). Deletions cut 5 bases from V and 3 bases from J, with 15 bases between. This CDR3 is CASSPLQGGTDTQYF. The CDR3 DNA reads TGTGCCAGCAGTCCGTTACAGGGGGGGACAGATACGCAGTATTTT.

The V gene is TRBV11-2, the J gene TRBJ2-3; D call uncertain. Germline CDR1 SGHAT, CDR2 FQNNGV. V lost 4 bases and J lost 5, with 19 bases in between. The CDR3 runs 16 residues. This CDR3 reads CASSSFSVWQQDTQYF. CDR3 nucleotide sequence: TGTGCCAGCAGCTCCTTCAGTGTCTGGCAACAAGATACGCAGTATTTT. Full variable domain (rest looked up from reference TRBV11-2 and TRBJ2-3): EAGVAQSPRYKIIEKRQSVAFWCNPISGHATLYWYQQILGQGPKLLIQFQNNGVVDDSQLPKDRFSAERLKGVDSTLKIQPAKLEDSAVYLCASSSFSVWQQDTQYFGPGTRLTVL.

The chain has TRBV4-1 and TRBJ2-7; the D gene could be TRBD1 or TRBD2 (5 bases each). The CDR3 contains 14 residues. The V gene's germline CDR1 is MGHRA and CDR2 YSYEKL. The V end was cut by 1 base, the J end by 6 bases, with 13 bases between. The DNA of the CDR3 is TGCGCCAGCAGCCAAGGGGCAGGGAGTAGCGAGCAGTACTTC. It specifies CASSQGAGSSEQYF.

As for this clonotype: One end of the junction does not line up with germline, which may come from a read error. The chain carries TRBV30 and TRBJ1-3; D may be TRBD1 (6 bases). In germline, CDR1 is GTSNPN, CDR2 SVGIG (reference sequence). This CDR3 comprises 16 residues. The CDR3 protein is CAWSVESTGPGTTIYF. The CDR3 DNA is TGTGCCTGGAGTGTAGAATCGACAGGCCCCGGAACCACCATATATTTT.

The V and J genes are TRBV4-1 and TRBJ2-5; 7 nucleotides match TRBD2. Trimming took 6 bases from V and 0 from J; bases not matched to a gene: 7. Germline V lookup: CDR1 MGHRA, CDR2 YSYEKL. The CDR3 extends over 15 amino acids. This CDR3 reads CASRPAGEYQETQYF. The CDR3 nucleotides read TGCGCCAGCAGGCCGGCGGGGGAATACCAAGAGACCCAGTACTTC.

The V call is TRBV13, the J call TRBJ1-1; 11 bases fit TRBD1. With V trimmed by 5 bases and J by 3 bases, 14 bases remained unmatched. Germline V gene lookup returns CDR1 PRHDT and CDR2 FYEKMQ (reference sequence). CDR3 length: 18 amino acids. This CDR3 is CASSGNPGQGDFDTEAFF. The CDR3 DNA reads TGTGCCAGCAGCGGAAATCCGGGACAGGGGGATTTTGACACTGAAGCTTTCTTT.

The chain is built from TRBV12-3 or TRBV12-4 and TRBJ2-5, with 10 nucleotides matching TRBD1. The CDR3 runs to 16 residues. V shed 2 bases and J 5 bases; nucleotides not matched to a gene: 8. Here the CDR3 DNA reads TGTGCCAGCAGTTTACTCCGACAGGGGGCCGGGGAGACCCAGTACTTC. Its protein is CASSLLRQGAGETQYF.

The J gene is TRBJ1-3, the V gene TRBV15; D might be TRBD1 (5 bases). Trimming shortened V by 0 bases and J by 4 bases, and 10 bases separated the two germline ends. Per germline, CDR1 LNHNV and CDR2 YYDKDF (reference sequence). This CDR3 contains 15 residues. The CDR3 DNA follows: TGTGCCACCAGCAGAGATCTAGGGGTAGGAAACACCATATATTTT. Translated: CATSRDLGVGNTIYF.

The chain links TRBV27 to TRBJ1-2; possible D gene TRBD1, 5 bases. The CDR3 contains 14 residues. V was trimmed by 4 bases and J by 8 bases, leaving 17 bases between them. CDR1 is MNHEY, CDR2 SMNVEV, per germline (reference sequence). CDR3 sequence reads: CASSSLSEGYGYTF. CDR3 nucleotides: TGTGCCAGCAGTTCCTTATCGGAGGGGTACGGCTACACCTTC.

The rearrangement links TRBV3-1 to TRBJ2-7; 7 positions agree with TRBD1. Germline V gene lookup returns CDR1 LGHDT and CDR2 YNNKEL (reference sequence). The CDR3 length is 14 residues. V was pared by 4 bases and J by 6 bases, with 9 bases of the junction left unmatched. The DNA of the CDR3 is TGTGCCAGCAGCCGAAGGGACAGTTTCGGCGAGCAGTACTTC. Its translation is CASSRRDSFGEQYF.

The chain employs TRBV29-1 and TRBJ2-1, with 10 bases that match TRBD1. With 3 bases clipped from V and 7 bases from J, the junction kept 9 bases outside the gene matches. The CDR3 consists of 15 residues. From germline, CDR1 is SQVTM and CDR2 ANQGSEA. In DNA, the CDR3 is TGCAGCGTTGATAATGGACAGGGGGACTGGAATGAGCAGTTCTTC. It translates to CSVDNGQGDWNEQFF.

The J gene is TRBJ1-1, the V gene TRBV7-9, with unresolved D. Trimming took 4 bases from V and 1 from J, leaving 13 bases between them. The CDR3 spans 15 residues. Germline V CDR1 and CDR2: SEHNR, FQNEAQ (reference sequence). The CDR3 reads CASSSPLDWNTEAFF. The CDR3 DNA follows: TGTGCCAGCAGCTCCCCGTTGGACTGGAACACTGAAGCTTTCTTT.

This clonotype was seen a few times. V and J are TRBV6-5 and TRBJ1-2; tentatively, D is TRBD1 (6 bases). This CDR3 is built from 16 residues. The germline V gene encodes CDR1 MNHEY and CDR2 SVGAGI. Deletions cut 0 bases from V and 0 bases from J, with 11 bases between. The CDR3 region is CASSYSKTGTNYGYTF. The CDR3 nucleotides are TGTGCCAGCAGTTACTCGAAGACAGGAACTAACTATGGCTACACCTTC.